This TCR beta chain was documented in a study of metastatic and nonmetastatic thyroid tumors. Background on the study: Repertoire comparisons spanned blood and tumor or nodule tissue from malignant and benign thyroid patients.

Whole-study results and caveats: In both blood and tumor samples, TCR beta diversity was reported significantly higher for malignant than benign nodules.

Each patient went into thyroid surgery without having received any treatment. J gave up 0 bases and V 7 bases, and 18 bases lay outside the gene matches. There are 18 residues in the CDR3. The germline V gene has CDR1 MDHEN and CDR2 SYDVKM. Per the original data handling: Across clinicopathological groups, CDR3 differences served as the basis for building a distant-metastasis classifier for papillary thyroid cancer. With MiXCR, TCRdb reprocessed the PCR reads. In this record, the V and J calls reflect TCRdb's handling and not the investigators' own analysis. Of 34,000 or so clones in the sample, roughly a fifth were seen once. In regard to this clone: Its specificity is not known.

Sequences were obtained from blood. This chain connects TRBV28 to TRBJ2-7, with 7 bases identical to TRBD1. The TCR sequence derives from a female donor with papillary thyroid cancer or a benign thyroid nodule (not recorded which). Some clones in this sample may be carry-over from other donors' samples. CDR3 amino acids: CASTSSLLPGQSSYEQYF. The CDR3 region has the DNA TGTGCCAGCACCTCCTCCCTCCTTCCGGGACAGAGCTCCTACGAGCAGTACTTC.